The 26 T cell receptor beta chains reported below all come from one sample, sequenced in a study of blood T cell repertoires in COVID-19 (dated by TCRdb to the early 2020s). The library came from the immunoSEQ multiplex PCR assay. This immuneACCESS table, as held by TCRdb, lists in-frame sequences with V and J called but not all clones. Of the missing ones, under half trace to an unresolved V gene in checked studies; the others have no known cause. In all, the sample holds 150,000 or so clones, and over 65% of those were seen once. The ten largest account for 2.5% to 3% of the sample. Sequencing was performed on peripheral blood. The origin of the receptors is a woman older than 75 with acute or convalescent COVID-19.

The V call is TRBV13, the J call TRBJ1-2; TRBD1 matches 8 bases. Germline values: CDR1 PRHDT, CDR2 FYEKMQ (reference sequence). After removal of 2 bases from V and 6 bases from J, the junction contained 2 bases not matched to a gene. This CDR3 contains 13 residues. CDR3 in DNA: TGTGCCAGCAGCTTAAGACAGGGGCATGGCTACACCTTC. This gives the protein CASSLRQGHGYTF.

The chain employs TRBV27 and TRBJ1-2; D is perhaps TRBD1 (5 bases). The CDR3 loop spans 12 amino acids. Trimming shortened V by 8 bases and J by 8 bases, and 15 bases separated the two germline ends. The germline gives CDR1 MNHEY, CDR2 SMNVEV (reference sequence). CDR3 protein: CASAFQGSGYTF. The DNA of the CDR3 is TGTGCCAGCGCATTCCAGGGATCCGGCTACACCTTC.

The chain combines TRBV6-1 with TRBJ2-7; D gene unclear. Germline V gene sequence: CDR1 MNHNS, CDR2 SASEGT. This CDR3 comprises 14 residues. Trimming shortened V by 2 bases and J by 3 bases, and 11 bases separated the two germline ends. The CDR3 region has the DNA TGTGCCAGCAGTGAATCGCAGCGCGACTACGAGCAGTACTTC. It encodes CASSESQRDYEQYF.

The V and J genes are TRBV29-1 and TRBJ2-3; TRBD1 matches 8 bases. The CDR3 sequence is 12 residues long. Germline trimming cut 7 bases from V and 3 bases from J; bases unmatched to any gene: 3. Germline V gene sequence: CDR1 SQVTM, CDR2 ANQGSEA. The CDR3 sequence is CSAWTGTDTQYF. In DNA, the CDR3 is TGCAGCGCCTGGACAGGGACAGATACGCAGTATTTT.

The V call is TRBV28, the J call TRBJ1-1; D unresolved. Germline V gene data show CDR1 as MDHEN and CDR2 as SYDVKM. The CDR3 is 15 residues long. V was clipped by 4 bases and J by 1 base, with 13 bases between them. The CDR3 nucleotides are TGTGCCAGCAGTTCGACTCACGCAACGAACACTGAAGCTTTCTTT. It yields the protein CASSSTHATNTEAFF. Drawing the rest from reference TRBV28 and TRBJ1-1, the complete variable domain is DVKVTQSSRYLVKRTGEKVFLECVQDMDHENMFWYRQDPGLGLRLIYFSYDVKMKEKGDIPEGYSVSREKKERFSLILESASTNQTSMYLCASSSTHATNTEAFFGQGTRLTVV.

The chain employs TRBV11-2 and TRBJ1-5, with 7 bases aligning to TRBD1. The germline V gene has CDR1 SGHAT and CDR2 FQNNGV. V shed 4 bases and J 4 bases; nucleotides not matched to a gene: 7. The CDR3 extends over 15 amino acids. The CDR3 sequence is CASSSLTGVNQPQHF. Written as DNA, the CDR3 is TGTGCCAGCAGCTCGCTAACAGGGGTAAATCAGCCCCAGCATTTT.

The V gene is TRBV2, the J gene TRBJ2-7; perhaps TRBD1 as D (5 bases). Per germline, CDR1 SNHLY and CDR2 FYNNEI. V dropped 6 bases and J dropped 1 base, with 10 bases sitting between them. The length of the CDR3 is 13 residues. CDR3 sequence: CASSPRQSYEQYF. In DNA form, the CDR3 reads TGTGCCAGCAGCCCTAGACAGTCCTACGAGCAGTACTTC.

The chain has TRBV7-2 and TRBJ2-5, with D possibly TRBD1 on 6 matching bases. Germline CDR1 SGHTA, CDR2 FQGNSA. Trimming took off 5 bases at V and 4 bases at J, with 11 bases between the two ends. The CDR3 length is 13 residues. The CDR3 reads CASSPNRVETQYF. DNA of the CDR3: TGTGCCAGCAGCCCCAACAGGGTAGAGACCCAGTACTTC.

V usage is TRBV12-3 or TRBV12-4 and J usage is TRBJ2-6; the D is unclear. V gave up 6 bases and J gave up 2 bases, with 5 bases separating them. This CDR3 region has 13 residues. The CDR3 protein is CASRSTGANVLTF. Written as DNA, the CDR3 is TGTGCCAGCAGGAGCACTGGGGCCAACGTCCTGACTTTC.

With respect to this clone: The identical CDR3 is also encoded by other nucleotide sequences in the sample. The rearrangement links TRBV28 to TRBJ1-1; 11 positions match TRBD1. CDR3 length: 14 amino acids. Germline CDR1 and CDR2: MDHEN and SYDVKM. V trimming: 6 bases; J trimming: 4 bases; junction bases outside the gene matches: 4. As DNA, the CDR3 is TGTGCCAGCAGCCCGGGACAGGGGGGCACTGAAGCTTTCTTT. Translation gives CASSPGQGGTEAFF.

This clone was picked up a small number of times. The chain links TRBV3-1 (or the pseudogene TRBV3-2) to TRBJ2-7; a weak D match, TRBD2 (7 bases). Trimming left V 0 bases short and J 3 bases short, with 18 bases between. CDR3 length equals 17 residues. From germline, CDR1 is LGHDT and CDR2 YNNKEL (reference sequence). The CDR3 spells CASSQDQGLAVLYEQYF. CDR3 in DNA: TGTGCCAGCAGCCAAGATCAGGGGCTAGCGGTACTCTACGAGCAGTACTTC.

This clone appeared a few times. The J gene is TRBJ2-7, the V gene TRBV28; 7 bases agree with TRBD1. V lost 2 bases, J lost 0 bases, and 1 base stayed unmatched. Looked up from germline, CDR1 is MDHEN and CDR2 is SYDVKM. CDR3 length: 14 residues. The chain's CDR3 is CASSLPGGSYEQYF. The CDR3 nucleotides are TGTGCCAGCAGTTTACCAGGGGGCTCCTACGAGCAGTACTTC.

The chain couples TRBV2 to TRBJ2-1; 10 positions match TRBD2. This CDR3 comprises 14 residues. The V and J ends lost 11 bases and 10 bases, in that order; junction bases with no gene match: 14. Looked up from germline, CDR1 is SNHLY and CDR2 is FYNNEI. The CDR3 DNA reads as TGTGCCGGGGGGGGGACTAGCGCAGTTAAGGAGCAGTTCTTC. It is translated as CAGGGTSAVKEQFF.

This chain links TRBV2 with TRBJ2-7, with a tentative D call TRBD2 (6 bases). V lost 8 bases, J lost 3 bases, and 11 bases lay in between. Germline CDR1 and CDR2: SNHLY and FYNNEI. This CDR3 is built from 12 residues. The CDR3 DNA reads TGTGCCAGCCGGGACTTAGACTACGAGCAGTACTTC. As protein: CASRDLDYEQYF.

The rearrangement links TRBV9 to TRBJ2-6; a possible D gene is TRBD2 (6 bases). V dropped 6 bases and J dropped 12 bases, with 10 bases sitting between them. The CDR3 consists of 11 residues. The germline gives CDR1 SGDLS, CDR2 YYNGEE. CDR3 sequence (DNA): TGTGCCAGCAACGAGGAGGGCGTCCTGACTTTC. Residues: CASNEEGVLTF. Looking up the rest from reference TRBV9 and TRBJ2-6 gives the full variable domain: DSGVTQTPKHLITATGQRVTLRCSPRSGDLSVYWYQQSLDQGLQFLIQYYNGEERAKGNILERFSAQQFPDLHSELNLSSLELGDSALYFCASNEEGVLTFGAGSRLTVL.

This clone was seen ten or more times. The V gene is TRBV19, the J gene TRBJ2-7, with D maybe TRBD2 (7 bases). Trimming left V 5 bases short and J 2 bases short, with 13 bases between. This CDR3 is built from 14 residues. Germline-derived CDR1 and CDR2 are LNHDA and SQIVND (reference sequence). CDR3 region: CASSEGGQAYEQYF. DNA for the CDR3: TGTGCCAGTAGTGAGGGGGGGCAAGCCTACGAGCAGTACTTC.

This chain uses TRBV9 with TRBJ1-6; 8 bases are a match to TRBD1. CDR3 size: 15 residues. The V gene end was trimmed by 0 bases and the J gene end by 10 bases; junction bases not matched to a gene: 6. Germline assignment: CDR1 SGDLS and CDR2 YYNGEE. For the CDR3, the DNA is TGTGCCAGCAGCGTAGAGGCAGGGGGCCTATCACCCCTCCACTTT. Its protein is CASSVEAGGLSPLHF.

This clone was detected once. The CDR3 spells CASSLGTSGGTDTQYF. The CDR3 DNA reads as TGTGCCAGCAGCCTCGGGACTAGCGGAGGAACAGATACGCAGTATTTT. V and J are TRBV7-9 and TRBJ2-3; 11 bases line up with TRBD2. V trimming: 5 bases; J trimming: 3 bases; junction bases outside the gene matches: 7. The CDR3 consists of 16 residues. CDR1 SEHNR and CDR2 FQNEAQ come from the germline V gene (reference sequence).

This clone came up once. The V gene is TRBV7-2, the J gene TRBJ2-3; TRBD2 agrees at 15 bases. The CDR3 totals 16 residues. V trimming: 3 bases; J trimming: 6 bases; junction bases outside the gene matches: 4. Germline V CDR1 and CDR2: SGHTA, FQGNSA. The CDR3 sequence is CASSLGLAGGSDTQYF. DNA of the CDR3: TGTGCCAGCAGCTTGGGACTAGCGGGAGGTTCGGATACGCAGTATTTT.

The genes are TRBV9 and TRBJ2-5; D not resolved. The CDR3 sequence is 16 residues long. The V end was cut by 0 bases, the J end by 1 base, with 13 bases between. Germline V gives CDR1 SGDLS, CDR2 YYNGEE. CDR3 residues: CASSVGNVPGQETQYF. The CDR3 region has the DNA TGTGCCAGCAGCGTAGGTAACGTCCCGGGCCAAGAGACCCAGTACTTC.

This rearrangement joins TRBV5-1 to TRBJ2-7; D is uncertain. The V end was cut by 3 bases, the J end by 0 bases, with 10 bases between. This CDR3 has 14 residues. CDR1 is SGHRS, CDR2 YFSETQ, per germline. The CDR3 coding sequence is TGCGCCAGCAGCTCTTCGGTAAGCTCCTACGAGCAGTACTTC. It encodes CASSSSVSSYEQYF.

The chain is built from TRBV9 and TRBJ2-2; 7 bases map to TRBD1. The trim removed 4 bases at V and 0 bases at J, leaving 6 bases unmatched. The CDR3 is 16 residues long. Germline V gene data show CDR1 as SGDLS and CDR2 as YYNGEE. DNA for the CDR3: TGTGCCAGCAGCACAGGGACAGACGCGAACACCGGGGAGCTGTTTTTT. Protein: CASSTGTDANTGELFF.

DNA of the CDR3: TGTGCCAGCAGACCACAGGGGCAGCGAGAGACCCAGTACTTC. It is translated as CASRPQGQRETQYF. The V and J genes are TRBV3-1 (or the pseudogene TRBV3-2) and TRBJ2-5; 7 bases are shared with TRBD1. CDR1 and CDR2 from the germline V gene are LGHDT and YNNKEL (reference sequence). The V segment lost 6 bases and the J segment 4 bases; nucleotides outside the gene matches: 8. The CDR3 totals 14 residues.

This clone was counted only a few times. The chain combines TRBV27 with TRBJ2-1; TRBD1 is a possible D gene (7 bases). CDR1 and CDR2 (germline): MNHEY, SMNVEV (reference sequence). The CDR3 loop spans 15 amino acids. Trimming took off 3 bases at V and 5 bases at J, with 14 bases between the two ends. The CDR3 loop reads CASSFGGGRDNEQFF. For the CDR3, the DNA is TGTGCCAGCAGTTTTGGAGGGGGCCGTGACAATGAGCAGTTCTTC.

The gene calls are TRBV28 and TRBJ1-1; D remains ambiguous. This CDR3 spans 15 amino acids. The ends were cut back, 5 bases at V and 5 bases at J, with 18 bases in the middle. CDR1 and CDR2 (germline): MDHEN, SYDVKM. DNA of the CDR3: TGTGCCAGCAGTCCCTCTCGCCATACGGGGACTGAAGCTTTCTTT. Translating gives CASSPSRHTGTEAFF.

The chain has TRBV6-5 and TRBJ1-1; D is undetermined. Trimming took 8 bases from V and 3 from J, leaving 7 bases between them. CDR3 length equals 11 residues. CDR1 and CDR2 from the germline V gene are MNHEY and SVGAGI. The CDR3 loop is CASVGDTEAFF. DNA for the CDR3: TGTGCCAGCGTCGGGGACACTGAAGCTTTCTTT.